A selection of T cell receptor beta chains follows, all from one sample in a study of T cells in tumors after PD-1 blockade. Measured with immunoSEQ multiplex PCR; TCRdb has only the in-frame clones, and not every one. The sample carries some 4,500 clones, approximately 68% recorded once. Source: tumor tissue, taken before anti-PD-1 treatment. These receptor sequences come from a human donor with basal cell carcinoma. CDR3s include the opening cysteine and the closing phenylalanine or tryptophan. A D gene is named only where the DNA matches it firmly. Size values are once, few and many counts, or a class for expanded clones, and some rows have none.

d_call	clone_size	v_call	j_call	cdr3_aa	cdr3_nt
TRBD2	once	TRBV7-2	TRBJ2-7	CASSLGGLVSEQYF	TGTGCCAGCAGCTTAGGGGGACTAGTCAGTGAGCAGTACTTC
-	-	TRBV7-6	TRBJ1-4	CASSLGAKREKLFF	TGTGCCAGCAGCTTAGGGGCCAAGAGGGAAAAACTGTTTTTT
-	-	TRBV6-5	TRBJ1-4	CASSYGGGEKLFF	TGTGCCAGCAGTTACGGGGGAGGTGAAAAACTGTTTTTT
-	-	TRBV9	TRBJ2-7	CASSVDGFTYEQYF	TGTGCCAGCAGCGTAGATGGGTTTACCTACGAGCAGTACTTC
-	-	TRBV3-1/TRBV3-2	TRBJ1-1	CASSLEGREAFF	TGTGCCAGCAGCCTCGAGGGGCGAGAAGCTTTCTTT
-	-	TRBV4-1	TRBJ2-7	CASSQDLSSSYEQYF	TGCGCCAGCAGCCAAGATTTGTCCTCCTCCTACGAGCAGTACTTC
-	-	TRBV29-1	TRBJ2-2	CSVEGLNTGELFF	TGCAGCGTTGAGGGGCTGAACACCGGGGAGCTGTTTTTT
-	-	TRBV5-1	TRBJ1-1	CASSLRPENTEAFF	TGCGCCAGCAGCTTGCGACCGGAGAACACTGAAGCTTTCTTT
-	-	TRBV5-1	TRBJ1-2	CASSLGIAEASYGYTF	TGCGCCAGCAGCTTGGGCATTGCCGAGGCGTCCTATGGCTACACCTTC
-	-	TRBV30	TRBJ1-1	CAWSKFVPNTEAFF	TGTGCCTGGAGCAAATTTGTACCAAACACTGAAGCTTTCTTT
TRBD1	-	TRBV4-1	TRBJ1-5	CASSPTGGQPQHF	TGCGCCAGCAGCCCGACAGGGGGTCAGCCCCAGCATTTT
-	-	TRBV19	TRBJ1-2	CASSFQGLGYGYTF	TGTGCCAGTAGCTTCCAGGGGTTGGGCTATGGCTACACCTTC
-	few	TRBV6-5	TRBJ1-1	CASRTGLLNTEAFF	TGTGCCAGCAGGACGGGACTCCTGAACACTGAAGCTTTCTTT
-	-	TRBV2	TRBJ2-7	CASSPAIYEQYF	TGTGCCAGCAGTCCTGCCATCTACGAGCAGTACTTC
-	-	TRBV27	TRBJ2-5	CASSPHEQGIRETQYF	TGTGCCAGCAGCCCCCACGAACAGGGTATTCGAGAGACCCAGTACTTC
-	-	TRBV24-1	TRBJ1-5	CATSDSRSVGGGQPQHF	TGTGCCACCAGTGATTCCAGGTCCGTAGGGGGTGGACAGCCCCAGCATTTT
-	few	TRBV12-1	TRBJ2-1	CASSTTAGGPVEQFF	TGTGCCAGCAGCACCACAGCGGGGGGGCCGGTTGAGCAGTTCTTC
-	few	TRBV30	TRBJ2-3	CAWGLVGDTQYF	TGTGCCTGGGGGCTGGTGGGAGATACGCAGTATTTT
TRBD2	few	TRBV6-5	TRBJ2-7	CASGLAGVREYEQYF	TGTGCCAGCGGACTAGCGGGGGTGAGGGAGTACGAGCAGTACTTC
-	once	TRBV19	TRBJ1-1	CASSMVGGGPTEAFF	TGTGCCAGTAGTATGGTCGGAGGGGGACCCACTGAAGCTTTCTTT
TRBD2	few	TRBV19	TRBJ2-1	CASSVAGGVNEQFF	TGTGCCAGTAGTGTAGCGGGAGGAGTCAATGAGCAGTTCTTC
TRBD1	-	TRBV28	TRBJ2-7	CASTFSGQGGDEQYF	TGTGCCAGCACCTTTTCAGGACAGGGGGGAGACGAGCAGTACTTC
-	few	TRBV7-6	TRBJ1-3	CASSLSPGSSGNTIYF	TGTGCCAGCAGCTTATCTCCAGGCTCCTCTGGAAACACCATATATTTT
-	few	TRBV20-1	TRBJ2-5	CSARAEETQYF	TGCAGTGCTAGGGCCGAAGAGACCCAGTACTTC